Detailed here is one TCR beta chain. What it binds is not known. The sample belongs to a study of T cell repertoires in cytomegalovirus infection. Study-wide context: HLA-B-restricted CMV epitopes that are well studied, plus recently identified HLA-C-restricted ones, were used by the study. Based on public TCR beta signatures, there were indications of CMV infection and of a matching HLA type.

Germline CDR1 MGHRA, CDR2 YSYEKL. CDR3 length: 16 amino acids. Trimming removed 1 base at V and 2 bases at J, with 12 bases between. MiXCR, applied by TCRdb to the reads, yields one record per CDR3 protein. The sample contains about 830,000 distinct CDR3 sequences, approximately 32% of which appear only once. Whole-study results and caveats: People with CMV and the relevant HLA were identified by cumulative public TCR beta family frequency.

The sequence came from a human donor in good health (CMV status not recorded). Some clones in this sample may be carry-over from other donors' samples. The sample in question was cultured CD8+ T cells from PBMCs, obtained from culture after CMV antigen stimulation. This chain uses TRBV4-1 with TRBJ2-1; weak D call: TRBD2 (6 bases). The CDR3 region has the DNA TGCGCCAGCAGCCAAGTGGCGGGGTTCACCTACAATGAGCAGTTCTTC. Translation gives CASSQVAGFTYNEQFF.